This T cell receptor beta chain was sequenced in a study of CD8 T cells in Susac syndrome. The sequenced target, TCR beta, came from blood CD8+ and CD4+ T cells. Treatment-naive patients with stable or active relapsing-remitting disease served as multiple sclerosis controls. The authors reverse transcribed roughly 0.5 to 1 ug RNA with random hexamers. The CDR3 of TCR beta was amplified by immunoSEQ multiplex PCR across 54 Vbeta and 13 Jbeta. TCRdb independently ran MiXCR on the immunoSEQ multiplex PCR reads; one entry per CDR3 protein. Counted here are roughly 150,000 distinct CDR3 sequences, approximately 93% occurring once; the ten biggest clones make up 0.09% to 0.1%. From germline, CDR1 is SGHTA and CDR2 FQGNSA. V lost 1 base to trimming and J lost 1 base, with 11 bases between them. The CDR3 consists of 15 residues.

This rearrangement joins TRBV7-2 to TRBJ2-7; D uncertain. Sequencing was carried out using CD4+ T cells from PBMCs. The sequence was obtained from a human donor with multiple sclerosis. The CDR3 DNA sequence: TGTGCCAGCAGCTTAGGCGGCTTACGATCCTACGAGCAGTACTTC. It codes for CASSLGGLRSYEQYF.